Below, one T cell receptor (beta chain) is given with its context. This clone's antigen is unknown. Base qualities are not recorded, but no much larger clone differs from it by a single base. The sample comes from a study of early T cells in non-severe SARS-CoV-2 infection (dated by TCRdb to about 2021). Context from the whole study: Because TCR sequencing relied on bulk RNA taken from unsorted whole blood, pairing of alpha and beta chains was not possible.

V is reduced by 0 bases and J by 7 bases, leaving a spacing of 13 bases between them. Reading the germline V gene (reference sequence) gives CDR1 DFQATT and CDR2 SNEGSKA. The CDR3 numbers 14 residues from cysteine through phenylalanine. Here the CDR3 DNA is all that survives: 42 bases in frame from base 1. The study was a case-control design nested within a healthcare worker cohort in London, UK, with weekly nasopharyngeal swab PCR tests and blood sampling. Healthcare workers were recruited during the week of the UK lockdown, between 23 and 31 March 2020, and followed weekly for up to 16 weeks. Overall results and qualifications from the work: VDJdb matching was skewed toward anti-spike CD8 responses and likely underestimated virus-specific expansions by missing private and CD4 specificities.

Preparation of the library involved 5' RACE. TCRdb records NextSeq 500 as the sequencer. The TCR library protocol attached unique molecular identifiers to individual cDNA molecules to correct for sequencing error and PCR bias. Both TCR alpha and beta chains were sequenced, and tight co-correlation was observed between alpha and beta sequence abundances in each sample. As for the original processing: Decombinator V4 was used to perform V gene, J gene and CDR3 annotation of TCR sequences. TCRs were defined as expanded if a significant change between any two time points was detected under a Poisson model with p below 0.0001. TCR abundances were normalised to the total number of TCRs sequenced per sample and were expressed as counts per million. MAIT TCRs were defined by TRAV1-2 paired with TRAJ12, TRAJ20 or TRAJ33, and iNKT TCRs by TRAV10 paired with TRAJ18. VDJdb, accessed 1 November 2021, was searched for CMV, EBV and SARS-CoV-2 annotated TCRs, excluding TCRs annotated for multiple antigens. TCRdb trimmed the raw reads at Q25, called clones with MiXCR and kept productive beta chains. Identical CDR3 protein sequences are pooled into one entry, listed with their most common genes and DNA. It is TCRdb's table, rather than the study itself, that gives the V and J calls and clone size. For this sample there are tens of thousands of distinct CDR3 sequences; 5.9% appear just once. The biggest ten clones account for approximately 3.6% of the sample.

This chain is built from TRBV20-1 and TRBJ1-5; matching of 5 bases hints at TRBD1 as the D gene. This TCR came from an adult who was a healthcare worker with PCR-confirmed SARS-CoV-2 infection or an uninfected control (not recorded which). This material consisted of whole blood, taken at baseline. The nucleotides are TGCAGTGCTAGAGATCCGGGGACTGAGCAGCCCCAGCATTTT. Translated, it gives CSARDPGTEQPQHF.